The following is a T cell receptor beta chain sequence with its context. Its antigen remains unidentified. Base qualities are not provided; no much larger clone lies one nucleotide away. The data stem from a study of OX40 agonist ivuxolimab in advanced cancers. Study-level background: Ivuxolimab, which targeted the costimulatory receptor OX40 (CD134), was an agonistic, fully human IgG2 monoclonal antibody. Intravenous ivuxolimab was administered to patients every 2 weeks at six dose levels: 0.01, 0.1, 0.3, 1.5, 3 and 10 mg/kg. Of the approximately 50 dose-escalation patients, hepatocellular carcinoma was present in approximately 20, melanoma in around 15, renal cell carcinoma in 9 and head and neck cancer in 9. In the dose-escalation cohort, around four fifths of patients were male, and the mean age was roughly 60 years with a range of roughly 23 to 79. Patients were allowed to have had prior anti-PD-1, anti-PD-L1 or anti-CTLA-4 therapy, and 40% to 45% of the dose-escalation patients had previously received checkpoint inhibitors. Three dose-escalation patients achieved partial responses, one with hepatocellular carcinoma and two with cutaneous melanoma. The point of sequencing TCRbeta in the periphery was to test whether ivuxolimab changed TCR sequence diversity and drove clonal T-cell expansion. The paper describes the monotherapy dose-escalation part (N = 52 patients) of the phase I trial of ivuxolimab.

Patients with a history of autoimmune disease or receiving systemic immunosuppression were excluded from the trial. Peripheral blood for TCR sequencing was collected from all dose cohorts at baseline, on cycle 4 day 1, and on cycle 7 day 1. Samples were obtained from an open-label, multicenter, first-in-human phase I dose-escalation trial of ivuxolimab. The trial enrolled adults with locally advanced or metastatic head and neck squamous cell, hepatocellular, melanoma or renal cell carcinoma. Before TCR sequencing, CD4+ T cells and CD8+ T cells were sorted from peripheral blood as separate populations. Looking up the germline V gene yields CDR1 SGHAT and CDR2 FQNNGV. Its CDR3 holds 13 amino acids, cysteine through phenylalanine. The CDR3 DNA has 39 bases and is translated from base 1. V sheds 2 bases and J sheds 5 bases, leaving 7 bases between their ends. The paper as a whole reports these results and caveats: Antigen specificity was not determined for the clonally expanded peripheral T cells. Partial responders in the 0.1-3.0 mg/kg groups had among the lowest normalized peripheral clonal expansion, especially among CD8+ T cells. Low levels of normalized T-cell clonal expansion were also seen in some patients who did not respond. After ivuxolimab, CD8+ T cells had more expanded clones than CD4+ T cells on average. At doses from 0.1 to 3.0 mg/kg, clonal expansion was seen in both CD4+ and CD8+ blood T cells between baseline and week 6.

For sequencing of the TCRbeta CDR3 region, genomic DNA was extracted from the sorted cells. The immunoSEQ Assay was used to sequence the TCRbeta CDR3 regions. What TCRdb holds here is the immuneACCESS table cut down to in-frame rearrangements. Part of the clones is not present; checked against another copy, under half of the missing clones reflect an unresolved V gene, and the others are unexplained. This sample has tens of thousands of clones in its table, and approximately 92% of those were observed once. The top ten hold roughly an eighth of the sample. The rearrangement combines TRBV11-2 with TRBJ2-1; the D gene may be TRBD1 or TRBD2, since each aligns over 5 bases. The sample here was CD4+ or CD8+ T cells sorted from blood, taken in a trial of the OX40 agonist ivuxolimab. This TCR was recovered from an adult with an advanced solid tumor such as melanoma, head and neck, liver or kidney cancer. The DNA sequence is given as TGTGCCAGCAGCTTACGAGGGGACAATGAGCAGTTCTTC. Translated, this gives CASSLRGDNEQFF.